Included here is one TCR beta chain sequence, with context. Its antigen is undetermined. The data belong to a study of identical twins. Findings and limits, study-wide: Twin-shared out-of-frame alpha sequences showed excess low generation probability. Twins' surplus sharing was weaker for beta out-of-frame sequences.

Healthy Caucasians alone served as donors. TCRdb recomputed calls from the 5' RACE reads with MiXCR, one row per CDR3 protein. The sample yields 650,000 to 800,000 distinct CDR3 sequences, approximately 9% seen once. V was shortened by 5 bases and J by 7 bases, with 14 bases between the two germline ends. The CDR3 has 14 residues. Germline CDR1 reads SGHTA; CDR2 reads FQGNSA. In addition, the sample was reused for a study of yellow fever vaccine responses in identical twins. That source reports: Twins reportedly showed a vaccine T cell response that seemed partly convergent and partly personalized.

Material: PBMCs. This clonotype was sampled from a woman between 18 and 29 years old in good health. The genes are TRBV7-2 and TRBJ1-4; the D is unclear. The CDR3 DNA reads TGTGCCAGCAGCGAGACGGGGTTTACTGAAAAACTGTTTTTT. Protein product: CASSETGFTEKLFF.